The 30 T cell receptor beta chains given below trace back to one sample, sequenced in a study of cytomegalovirus exposure and HLA in healthy donors. The PCR employed 60 Vbeta primers together with 13 Jbeta primers. The protocol was immunoSEQ multiplex PCR, while the TCRdb copy is restricted to in-frame clones and leaves out a portion. The sample has more than 85,000 clones, over 75% seen once; the top ten hold about 2.1%. Sequenced: PBMCs. Receptor source: a boy between 5 and 17 years old in good health and CMV-seronegative.

The chain carries TRBV2 and TRBJ1-4; D call uncertain. CDR3 length: 11 residues. The ends were cut back, 8 bases at V and 5 bases at J, with 6 bases in the middle. CDR1 is SNHLY, CDR2 FYNNEI, per germline. CDR3 region: CASHQNEKLFF. The CDR3 nucleotides are TGTGCCAGCCACCAGAATGAAAAACTGTTTTTT.

The CDR3 loop reads CASSPLTENNSPLHF. The CDR3 DNA follows: TGCGCCAGCAGCCCCCTGACAGAAAATAATTCACCCCTCCACTTT. This rearrangement joins TRBV4-3 to TRBJ1-6; D may be TRBD1 (5 bases). The length of the CDR3 is 15 residues. V lost 4 bases, J lost 5 bases, and 12 bases lay in between. CDR1 and CDR2 (germline): LGHNA, YSLEER.

This chain connects TRBV5-4 to TRBJ1-1; tentatively, D is TRBD1 (5 bases). This CDR3 comprises 13 residues. Germline values: CDR1 SGHNT, CDR2 YYREEE (reference sequence). V lost 4 bases and J 5 bases, leaving 12 bases between the germline ends. CDR3 nucleotide sequence: TGTGCCAGCAGCCCTATGGAGGGGACTGAAGCTTTCTTT. The encoded protein is CASSPMEGTEAFF.

The genes are TRBV6-1 and TRBJ1-2, with 12 positions matching TRBD1. J lost 8 bases, V lost 6 bases, and 4 bases had no gene match. This CDR3 has 13 residues. CDR1 MNHNS and CDR2 SASEGT come from the germline V gene. The CDR3, as DNA: TGTGCCAGCAGGCCGGGACAGGGGGCCGGCTACACCTTC. This encodes CASRPGQGAGYTF.

The V call is TRBV29-1, the J call TRBJ2-7; 11 bases are shared with TRBD2. This CDR3 comprises 17 residues. Unmatched junction bases numbered 15, after V lost 6 bases and J lost 2 bases. Germline-derived CDR1 and CDR2 are SQVTM and ANQGSEA. The CDR3 nucleotides are TGCAGCGTCACACTACTTCGTCTAGCGGGAGGTACCTACGAGCAGTACTTC. It yields the protein CSVTLLRLAGGTYEQYF.

The rearrangement uses TRBV4-2 and TRBJ1-3, with 7 bases lining up with TRBD1. The CDR3 has 18 residues. CDR1 is LGHNA, CDR2 YNFKEQ, per germline. Germline trimming cut 0 bases from V and 7 bases from J; bases unmatched to any gene: 15. The CDR3 loop is CASSQELVGQAISNTIYF. Written as DNA, the CDR3 is TGTGCCAGCAGCCAAGAGTTAGTAGGACAGGCCATTTCCAACACCATATATTTT.

Remarks on this clone: The same CDR3 is also encoded by other DNA sequences in this sample. The chain links TRBV6-5 to TRBJ2-7, with no clear D. V dropped 5 bases and J dropped 5 bases, with 10 bases sitting between them. The CDR3 has 12 amino acids. CDR1 MNHEY and CDR2 SVGAGI come from the germline V gene. The CDR3 sequence is CASSPTGNEQYF. Written as DNA, the CDR3 is TGTGCCAGCAGTCCCACTGGTAACGAGCAGTACTTC.

The rearrangement links TRBV28 to TRBJ2-7; 7 bases fit TRBD1. There are 15 residues in the CDR3. V lost 4 bases and J lost 0; bases outside the gene matches: 6. The V gene's germline CDR1 is MDHEN and CDR2 SYDVKM. The CDR3 sequence: CASSYRDRVSYEQYF. CDR3 nucleotide sequence: TGTGCCAGCAGTTACCGGGACAGAGTCTCCTACGAGCAGTACTTC.

The chain couples TRBV5-1 to TRBJ2-1; 8 nucleotides agree with TRBD1. Per germline, CDR1 SGHRS and CDR2 YFSETQ. The CDR3 totals 16 residues. V lost 0 bases and J lost 4; bases outside the gene matches: 6. The CDR3 loop is CASSLGGGQAYNEQFF. The CDR3 DNA follows: TGCGCCAGCAGCTTGGGAGGGGGACAGGCGTACAATGAGCAGTTCTTC.

V usage is TRBV30 and J usage is TRBJ2-7; 9 bases agree with TRBD2. The V and J ends lost 4 bases and 1 base, in that order; junction bases with no gene match: 8. The CDR3 spans 15 residues. Germline assignment: CDR1 GTSNPN and CDR2 SVGIG (reference sequence). This CDR3 is CAWTPLTSGSYEQYF. Here the CDR3 DNA reads TGTGCCTGGACTCCCTTGACTAGCGGATCCTACGAGCAGTACTTC.

The sample holds one count of this clone. The V gene is TRBV5-4, the J gene TRBJ2-7, with D possibly TRBD1 on 6 matching bases. This CDR3 region has 13 residues. Between the trimmed V and J ends, which lost 1 base and 7 bases, there was a span of 12 bases. From germline, CDR1 is SGHNT and CDR2 YYREEE (reference sequence). The CDR3 DNA is TGTGCCAGCAGCTTGACAGGGCTCGGGGAGCAGTACTTC. It encodes CASSLTGLGEQYF.

The chain couples TRBV30 to TRBJ2-7, with D tentatively TRBD2 (6 bases). There are 15 residues in the CDR3. Looked up from germline, CDR1 is GTSNPN and CDR2 is SVGIG (reference sequence). V was shortened by 3 bases and J by 2 bases, with 17 bases between the two germline ends. The CDR3 spells CAWRGVEGSPYEQYF. The CDR3 DNA sequence: TGTGCCTGGAGAGGAGTGGAGGGATCCCCCTACGAGCAGTACTTC.

The genes are TRBV7-3 and TRBJ2-2, with D hard to call. V was shortened by 2 bases and J by 2 bases, with 6 bases between the two germline ends. The CDR3 runs to 14 residues. The germline CDR1 and CDR2 sequences are SGHTA and FQGTGA. The CDR3 DNA reads as TGTGCCAGCAGCTTAGAGAGAAACACCGGGGAGCTGTTTTTT. It translates to CASSLERNTGELFF.

This chain connects TRBV28 to TRBJ2-3, with D maybe TRBD2 (5 bases). The V end lost 6 bases, the J end lost 4 bases, and 8 bases lay between the germline ends. The CDR3 is 12 residues long. CDR1 MDHEN and CDR2 SYDVKM come from the germline V gene. This CDR3 reads CASSPAADTQYF. As DNA, the CDR3 is TGTGCCAGCAGCCCAGCGGCAGATACGCAGTATTTT. The whole variable domain, filled in from reference TRBV28 and TRBJ2-3, reads DVKVTQSSRYLVKRTGEKVFLECVQDMDHENMFWYRQDPGLGLRLIYFSYDVKMKEKGDIPEGYSVSREKKERFSLILESASTNQTSMYLCASSPAADTQYFGPGTRLTVL.

The chain employs TRBV9 and TRBJ1-1; tentatively, D is TRBD1 (5 bases). V lost 3 bases and J lost 1, with 7 bases in between. Germline-derived CDR1 and CDR2 are SGDLS and YYNGEE. The CDR3 is made up of 13 amino acids. DNA of the CDR3: TGTGCCAGCAGCGACGGGGGGAACACTGAAGCTTTCTTT. Translation gives CASSDGGNTEAFF.

In DNA form, the CDR3 reads TGTGCCAGCAGTCCTCCGCGGGGCGATAATTCACCCCTCCACTTT. The encoded protein is CASSPPRGDNSPLHF. This chain joins TRBV28 and TRBJ1-6; D perhaps matches TRBD1 (5 bases). Germline V CDR1 and CDR2: MDHEN, SYDVKM. The CDR3 consists of 15 residues. V lost 5 bases and J lost 5, with 13 bases in between.

DNA of the CDR3: TGTGCCAGCAGTCCCGGGGGGCTAAGCAATCAGCCCCAGCATTTT. It specifies CASSPGGLSNQPQHF. The V gene is TRBV6-1, the J gene TRBJ1-5; tentatively, D is TRBD1 (6 bases). Germline CDR1 reads MNHNS; CDR2 reads SASEGT. The CDR3 covers 15 residues. The V end was cut by 5 bases, the J end by 1 base, with 12 bases between.

The V gene is TRBV27, the J gene TRBJ1-3; D possibly corresponds to TRBD1 (6 bases). The germline CDR1 and CDR2 sequences are MNHEY and SMNVEV (reference sequence). V was pared by 8 bases and J by 0 bases, with 8 bases between. This CDR3 has 13 residues. This chain's CDR3 is CASSDSSGNTIYF. CDR3 nucleotides: TGTGCCAGCTCGGACAGCTCTGGAAACACCATATATTTT.

The rearrangement uses TRBV15 and TRBJ2-7; D gene uncertain. V was pared by 1 base and J by 5 bases, with 9 bases between. Looked up from germline, CDR1 is LNHNV and CDR2 is YYDKDF (reference sequence). This CDR3 is 13 amino acids long. For the CDR3, the DNA is TGTGCCACCAGCAGAGTTCTGTCTAACGAGCAGTACTTC. Protein: CATSRVLSNEQYF. Supplemented by reference TRBV15 and TRBJ2-7, the full variable domain reads DAMVIQNPRYQVTQFGKPVTLSCSQTLNHNVMYWYQQKSSQAPKLLFHYYDKDFNNEADTPDNFQSRRPNTSFCFLDIRSPGLGDTAMYLCATSRVLSNEQYFGPGTRLTVT.

CDR3 protein: CAWSVGQDSPLHF. DNA for the CDR3: TGTGCCTGGAGTGTAGGACAGGATTCACCCCTCCACTTT. The rearrangement links TRBV30 to TRBJ1-6; 7 nucleotides align to TRBD1. Germline loops: CDR1 GTSNPN, CDR2 SVGIG (reference sequence). Unmatched junction bases numbered 1, after V lost 0 bases and J lost 8 bases. The CDR3 has 13 residues.

The rearrangement links TRBV6-5 to TRBJ2-5; no firm D call. The CDR3 consists of 16 residues. V lost 0 bases and J 2 bases, leaving 13 bases between the germline ends. CDR1 MNHEY and CDR2 SVGAGI come from the germline V gene. CDR3 sequence: CASSYSIGQSQETQYF. CDR3 nucleotides: TGTGCCAGCAGTTACTCGATTGGCCAGTCTCAAGAGACCCAGTACTTC.

In this sample, this clone turned up a few times. This rearrangement joins TRBV9 to TRBJ1-1; 10 bases agree with TRBD1. The CDR3 length is 16 residues. V trimming: 3 bases; J trimming: 1 base; junction bases outside the gene matches: 6. Germline V gene data show CDR1 as SGDLS and CDR2 as YYNGEE. Here the CDR3 reads CASSADRGRRNTEAFF. The CDR3 DNA reads TGTGCCAGCAGCGCCGACAGGGGGCGGAGGAACACTGAAGCTTTCTTT. Based on the CDR3 plus reference TRBV9 and TRBJ1-1, the full variable domain is DSGVTQTPKHLITATGQRVTLRCSPRSGDLSVYWYQQSLDQGLQFLIQYYNGEERAKGNILERFSAQQFPDLHSELNLSSLELGDSALYFCASSADRGRRNTEAFFGQGTRLTVV.

The V call is TRBV28, the J call TRBJ1-5, with 7 bases fitting TRBD1. Germline assignment: CDR1 MDHEN and CDR2 SYDVKM. The J segment lost 6 bases and the V segment lost 6 bases, leaving 8 bases of the junction unmatched. CDR3 length equals 14 residues. The CDR3 bases are TGTGCCAGCAGCTTGACAGGGAAGGGTCAGCCCCAGCATTTT. Translation: CASSLTGKGQPQHF.

This chain uses TRBV5-1 with TRBJ2-7; 8 positions match TRBD1. With V trimmed by 3 bases and J by 2 bases, 4 bases remained unmatched. CDR1 and CDR2 from the germline V gene are SGHRS and YFSETQ. This CDR3 has 14 amino acids. CDR3 coding DNA: TGCGCCAGCAGCTCGCCGGGACAGGCCTACGAGCAGTACTTC. This sequence encodes CASSSPGQAYEQYF.

The rearrangement links TRBV7-9 to TRBJ2-1, with a possible D match to TRBD1 (6 bases). The CDR3 spans 14 residues. Looked up from germline, CDR1 is SEHNR and CDR2 is FQNEAQ (reference sequence). Trimming stripped 0 bases from V and 4 bases from J, with 7 bases between. DNA for the CDR3: TGTGCCAGCAGCTTAGCTCAGGGGTACAATGAGCAGTTCTTC. Amino acid sequence: CASSLAQGYNEQFF.

The V and J genes are TRBV5-1 and TRBJ2-1; 9 bases agree with TRBD1. J was trimmed by 9 bases and V by 1 base; bases with no gene match: 8. This CDR3 comprises 15 residues. Germline lookup yields CDR1 SGHRS and CDR2 YFSETQ. CDR3 sequence: CASSLSDRGTPEQFF. In DNA form, the CDR3 reads TGCGCCAGCAGCTTGTCGGACAGGGGTACGCCTGAGCAGTTCTTC.

This clone was counted between two and nine times. The chain employs TRBV4-3 and TRBJ1-2, with D maybe TRBD1 (6 bases). Germline CDR1 LGHNA, CDR2 YSLEER. V lost 0 bases and J lost 0, with 17 bases in between. This CDR3 comprises 18 residues. CDR3: CASSQDLEGGHPNYGYTF. The CDR3, as DNA: TGCGCCAGCAGCCAAGATCTTGAAGGGGGTCATCCTAACTATGGCTACACCTTC.

V usage is TRBV28 and J usage is TRBJ2-3; D remains unclear. CDR1 is MDHEN and CDR2 is SYDVKM in the germline V gene. The CDR3 sequence is 12 residues long. The V end was cut by 7 bases, the J end by 6 bases, with 11 bases between. Here the CDR3 reads CASTGLWDTQYF. CDR3 coding DNA: TGTGCCAGCACAGGTTTGTGGGATACGCAGTATTTT.

The rearrangement uses TRBV7-8 and TRBJ1-6, with TRBD1 identical over 7 bases. The CDR3 loop spans 19 amino acids. Per germline, CDR1 SGHVS and CDR2 FQNEAQ. Unmatched junction bases numbered 17, after V lost 0 bases and J lost 9 bases. The CDR3 coding sequence is TGTGCCAGCAGCTTAGCCTTCCACAGGGGTCCGAGGGGGAGTTCACCCCTCCACTTT. Translating it yields CASSLAFHRGPRGSSPLHF.

The table lists this clone with a few counts. The chain couples TRBV27 to TRBJ2-7; 8 nucleotides align to TRBD2. The junction had 1 base not matched to a gene; V was cut back by 3 bases and J by 0 bases. This CDR3 has 14 amino acids. Germline CDR1 MNHEY, CDR2 SMNVEV (reference sequence). CDR3 loop: CASSFTSGSYEQYF. The CDR3 coding sequence is TGTGCCAGCAGTTTTACTAGCGGCTCCTACGAGCAGTACTTC.